Judged by frequency, the clone carrying this T cell receptor beta chain is medium-sized (0.01 to 0.1%). TCRdb reprocessed the 10x single-cell sequencing reads and keeps a single row for each CDR3 protein, giving no DNA. In total, the table holds 1,000 or so distinct CDR3 sequences. This CDR3 region has 13 residues. The germline V gene has CDR1 MNHEY and CDR2 SVGAGI. All participants were free of acute infectious disease and in good physical condition. This record comes from a study of CD8 T cells in cerebrospinal fluid in Alzheimer's disease. The chain combines TRBV6-5 with TRBJ2-7; TCRdb's D call of TRBD1 is untestable without DNA. The TCR was taken from a human donor in good health. Sequencing input: cerebrospinal fluid. The CDR3 protein is CASRLPATELQYF.